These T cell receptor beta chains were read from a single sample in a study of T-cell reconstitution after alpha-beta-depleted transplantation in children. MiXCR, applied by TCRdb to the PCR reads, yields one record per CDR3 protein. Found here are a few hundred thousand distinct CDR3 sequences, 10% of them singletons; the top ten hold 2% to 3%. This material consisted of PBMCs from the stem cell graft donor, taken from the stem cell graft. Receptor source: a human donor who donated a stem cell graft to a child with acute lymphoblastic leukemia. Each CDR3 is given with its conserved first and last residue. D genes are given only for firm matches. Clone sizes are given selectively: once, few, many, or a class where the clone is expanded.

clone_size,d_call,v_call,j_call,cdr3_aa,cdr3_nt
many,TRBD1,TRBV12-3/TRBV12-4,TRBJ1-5,CASSGGQARVAPQHF,TGTGCCAGCAGTGGTGGACAGGCGCGAGTTGCGCCCCAGCATTTT
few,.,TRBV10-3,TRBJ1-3,CATQGSGNTIYF,TGTGCCACCCAGGGGTCTGGAAACACCATATATTTT
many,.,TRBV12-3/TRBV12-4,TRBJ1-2,CASSFLGTDNYGYTF,TGTGCCAGCAGTTTTCTAGGGACTGATAACTATGGCTACACCTTC
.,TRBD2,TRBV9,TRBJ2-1,CASSPNSLAGGNEQFF,TGTGCCAGCAGCCCTAACTCACTAGCGGGAGGCAATGAGCAGTTCTTC
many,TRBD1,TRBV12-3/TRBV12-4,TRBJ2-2,CASTGESMNTGELFF,TGTGCCAGTACAGGGGAGTCGATGAACACCGGGGAGCTGTTTTTT
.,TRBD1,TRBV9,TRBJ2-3,CASSAPGQGDGDTQYF,TGTGCCAGCAGCGCGCCGGGACAGGGGGATGGGGATACGCAGTATTTT
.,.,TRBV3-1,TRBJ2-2,CASTGGELFF,TGTGCCAGCACCGGCGGGGAGCTGTTTTTT
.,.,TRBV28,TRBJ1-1,CASSLRPATEAFF,TGTGCCAGCAGTTTAAGGCCAGCCACTGAAGCTTTCTTT
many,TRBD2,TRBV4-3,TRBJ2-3,CASSQALAGVPDTQYF,TGCGCCAGCAGCCAGGCTCTAGCGGGAGTTCCAGATACGCAGTATTTT
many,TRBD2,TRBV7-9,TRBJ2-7,CASSPSGSIYEQYF,TGTGCCAGCAGCCCTAGCGGGAGTATCTACGAGCAGTACTTC
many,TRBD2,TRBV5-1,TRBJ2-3,CASSLTSGSADTQYF,TGCGCCAGCAGTCTTACTAGCGGGAGCGCAGATACGCAGTATTTT
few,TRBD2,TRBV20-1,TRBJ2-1,CSARTDASSGGQNEQFF,TGCAGTGCGCGGACCGACGCTTCTAGCGGGGGGCAGAATGAGCAGTTCTTC
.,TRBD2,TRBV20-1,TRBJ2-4,CSAFGAGGYSKNIQYF,TGCAGTGCCTTCGGGGCGGGAGGTTATAGCAAAAACATTCAGTACTTC
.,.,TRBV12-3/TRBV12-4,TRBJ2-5,CASSFDLGETQYF,TGTGCCAGCAGTTTCGACCTGGGGGAGACCCAGTACTTC
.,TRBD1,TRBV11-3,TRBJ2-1,CASSFSTGGRGEQFF,TGTGCCAGCAGCTTCTCTACAGGGGGCCGAGGTGAGCAGTTCTTC
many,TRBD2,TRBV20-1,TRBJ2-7,CSARGLADSYEQYF,TGCAGTGCTAGGGGACTAGCGGACTCCTACGAGCAGTACTTC
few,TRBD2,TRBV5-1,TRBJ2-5,CASSQGTSGRRVQETQYF,TGCGCCAGCAGCCAAGGGACTAGCGGGAGGAGGGTTCAAGAGACCCAGTACTTC
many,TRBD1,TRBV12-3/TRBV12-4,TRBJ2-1,CASRRPGGGYNEQFF,TGTGCCAGCAGGCGCCCAGGGGGTGGCTACAATGAGCAGTTCTTC
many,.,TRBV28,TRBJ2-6,CASKRIGRTGANVLTF,TGTGCCAGCAAAAGGATCGGACGGACTGGGGCCAACGTCCTGACTTTC
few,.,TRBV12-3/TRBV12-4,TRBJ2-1,CASSLALLHEQFF,TGTGCCAGCAGTTTAGCGCTACTCCATGAGCAGTTCTTC
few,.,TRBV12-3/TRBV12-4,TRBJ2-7,CASSPQGGPYEQYF,TGTGCCAGCAGTCCCCAGGGCGGACCCTACGAGCAGTACTTC
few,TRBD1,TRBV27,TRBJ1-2,CASSSGQGYIGYTF,TGTGCCAGCAGTTCGGGACAGGGGTATATTGGCTACACCTTC
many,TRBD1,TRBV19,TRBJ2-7,CASSITGTGDYEQYF,TGTGCCAGTAGTATAACGGGGACAGGGGACTACGAGCAGTACTTC
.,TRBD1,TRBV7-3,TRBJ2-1,CASSWTGNNEQFF,TGTGCCAGCAGCTGGACAGGTAACAATGAGCAGTTCTTC
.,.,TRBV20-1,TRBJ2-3,CSASSRGRVDTQYF,TGCAGTGCCTCATCTCGGGGTCGGGTGGATACGCAGTATTTT
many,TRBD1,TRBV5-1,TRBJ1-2,CASSSLTGANYGYTF,TGCGCCAGCAGCTCTCTGACAGGGGCTAACTATGGCTACACCTTC
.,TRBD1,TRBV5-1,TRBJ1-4,CASSLTGLNEKLFF,TGCGCCAGCAGCCTGACAGGGCTTAATGAAAAACTGTTTTTT
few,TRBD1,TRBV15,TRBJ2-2,CATSRLTGTGTGELFF,TGTGCCACCAGCAGACTGACAGGGACAGGCACCGGGGAGCTGTTTTTT
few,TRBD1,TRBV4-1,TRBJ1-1,CASSPQPGTGGAGLNTEAFF,TGCGCCAGCAGCCCCCAACCAGGGACAGGGGGCGCGGGCTTAAACACTGAAGCTTTCTTT
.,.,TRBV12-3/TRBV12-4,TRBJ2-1,CASSLVIDEQFF,TGTGCCAGCAGTTTAGTAATCGATGAGCAGTTCTTC
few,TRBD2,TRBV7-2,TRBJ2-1,CASSQSPGLAGNEQFF,TGTGCCAGCAGCCAATCCCCGGGACTAGCGGGAAATGAGCAGTTCTTC
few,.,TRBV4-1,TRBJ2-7,CASSQEGGPYEQYF,TGCGCCAGCAGCCAAGAAGGGGGACCCTACGAGCAGTACTTC
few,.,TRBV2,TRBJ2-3,CARAVDTQYF,TGTGCCAGGGCCGTAGATACGCAGTATTTT
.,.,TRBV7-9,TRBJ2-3,CASSRGEGTDTQYF,TGTGCCAGCAGCCGGGGTGAAGGCACAGATACGCAGTATTTT
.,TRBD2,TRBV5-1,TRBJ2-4,CASSLSSGRGDIQYF,TGCGCCAGCAGCTTGTCTTCAGGGCGGGGGGACATTCAGTACTTC
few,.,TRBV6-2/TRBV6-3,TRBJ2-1,CASSQPYPSSYNEQFF,TGTGCCAGCAGCCAACCCTACCCCTCCTCCTACAATGAGCAGTTCTTC
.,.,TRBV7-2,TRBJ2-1,CASSLAGTAGQFF,TGTGCCAGCAGCTTAGCGGGAACTGCGGGGCAGTTCTTC
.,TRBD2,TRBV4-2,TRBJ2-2,CASSQEAPIGRATTGELFF,TGTGCCAGCAGCCAAGAAGCTCCTATCGGGAGGGCGACCACCGGGGAGCTGTTTTTT
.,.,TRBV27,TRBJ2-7,CASSLSIIGEQYF,TGTGCCAGCAGTTTATCGATAATCGGCGAGCAGTACTTC
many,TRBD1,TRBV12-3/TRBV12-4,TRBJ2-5,CASSLRQGAIETQYF,TGTGCCAGCAGTCTTCGACAGGGGGCGATTGAGACCCAGTACTTC
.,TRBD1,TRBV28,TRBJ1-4,CASTSGTANEKLFF,TGTGCCAGCACCTCCGGGACAGCTAATGAAAAACTGTTTTTT
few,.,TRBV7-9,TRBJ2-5,CASSLVERDETQYF,TGTGCCAGCAGTCTCGTTGAGAGGGATGAGACCCAGTACTTC
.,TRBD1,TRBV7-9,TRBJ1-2,CASSPNPQGAGGYTF,TGTGCCAGCAGCCCAAATCCCCAGGGGGCAGGTGGCTACACCTTC
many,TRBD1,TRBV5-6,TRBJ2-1,CASRRQGASSYNEQFF,TGTGCCAGCAGACGTCAGGGGGCGAGCTCCTACAATGAGCAGTTCTTC
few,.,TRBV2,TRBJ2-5,CASTQGQETQYF,TGTGCCAGCACGCAGGGCCAAGAGACCCAGTACTTC
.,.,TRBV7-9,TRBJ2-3,CASGPPRTSTDTQYF,TGTGCCAGCGGCCCTCCCAGGACCAGCACAGATACGCAGTATTTT
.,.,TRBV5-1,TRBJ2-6,CASSLVGQDYTSGANVLTF,TGCGCCAGCAGCTTGGTGGGGCAGGACTACACCTCTGGGGCCAACGTCCTGACTTTC
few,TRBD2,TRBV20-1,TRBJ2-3,CSARDTLAGGPRDTQYF,TGCAGTGCTAGAGATACCCTAGCGGGAGGCCCTCGGGATACGCAGTATTTT
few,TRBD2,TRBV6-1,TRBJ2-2,CASNPTSGRPGELFF,TGTGCCAGCAACCCGACTAGCGGGAGGCCCGGGGAGCTGTTTTTT
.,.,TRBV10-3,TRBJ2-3,CAIGSTGTSTDTQYF,TGTGCCATCGGATCGACAGGGACTAGCACAGATACGCAGTATTTT
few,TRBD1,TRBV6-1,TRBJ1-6,CAISQGGNSPLHF,TGTGCCATCTCCCAGGGGGGGAATTCACCCCTCCACTTT
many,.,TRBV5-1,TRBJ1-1,CASSLGEMNTEAFF,TGCGCCAGCAGCTTGGGGGAGATGAACACTGAAGCTTTCTTT
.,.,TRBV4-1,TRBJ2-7,CASSHIRSEEGAGQYF,TGCGCCAGCAGCCACATCAGGTCAGAGGAGGGAGCCGGGCAGTACTTC
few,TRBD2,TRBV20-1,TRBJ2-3,CSAATLAGGLPDTQYF,TGCAGTGCTGCAACCCTAGCGGGAGGGCTCCCAGATACGCAGTATTTT
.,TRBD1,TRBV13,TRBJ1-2,CASSLQGVGYTF,TGTGCCAGCAGCTTACAGGGGGTCGGCTACACCTTC